The entry that follows covers one TCR beta chain sequence. The antigen it recognizes is unknown. No per-base quality is available; no much larger clone lies one base away. This sample is drawn from a study of shared clonotypes between healthy human individuals (dated by TCRdb to 2018 to 2020). For the wider study: Three men and two women, aged 18 to 49 years, made up the cohort. The study deeply sequenced blood TCR repertoires of about 5 healthy adults to estimate repertoire size and the extent of clonotype sharing between individuals. To increase sequencing depth and limit assay-specific biases, different laboratories used diverse techniques to prepare libraries and sequence TCR repertoires. Between about 0.8 and 8.9 billion PBMCs per donor were obtained by leukapheresis.

The donors were healthy, HIV-negative adults with no recently reported acute infections or vaccinations. All donors were Caucasian adults living in Nashville, Tennessee, USA. For unsorted samples, roughly 91 million PBMCs were counted, and genomic DNA was extracted using the QIAamp DNA Blood Mini kit. After blood collection by leukapheresis, PBMCs were isolated using Ficoll-Histopaque density gradient centrifugation and then cryopreserved in the vapor phase of liquid nitrogen. The paper as a whole reports these results and caveats: The small number of donors limited the genetic and exposure-history diversity represented. Sampling was restricted to blood, and TCR repertoires in tissues likely differ from the TCR repertoires found in blood. Based on pairwise subsampling, the degree of clonotype sharing among donors was expected to be affected by sequencing depth.

Using the deep immunoSEQ assay, TCR CDR3 regions were amplified from genomic DNA by multiplex PCR. Genomic DNA extracted from each cell subset was distributed evenly over all wells of several immunoSEQ 96-well plates, and each plate served as one replicate. Each replicate PCR for unsorted PBMC received about 300 ng genomic DNA, equal to 30,000 or so T cell genomes. Ten immunoSEQ deep assay plates were used to sequence unsorted PBMC genomic DNA. The purified libraries were quantified using a Qubit 3.0 fluorometer, sized with a Bioanalyzer 2100, and then quantified again using the KAPA Library Quantification kit. Every immunoSEQ 96-well plate was sequenced on a dedicated single-read 150-cycle Illumina NextSeq 550 flow cell. As for how the authors treated the data: Because the immunoSEQ output included only junctional sequences and no quality scores, the filtering could not be the same as the filtering used for full-length reads. Sequences were annotated with PyIR, a Python wrapper for IgBLAST v1.9, using IMGT germline references to assign V/J genes and CDR3. Reads with weak V/J assignments (E-value above 1e-6), missing CDR3, stop codons, out-of-frame junctions, or ambiguous translated residues were removed. V3J clonotypes were defined by identical inferred V gene, J gene, and CDR3 amino acid sequence. The percentage overlap between two repertoires was calculated by dividing the number of shared unique clonotypes by the size of the smaller repertoire. RTK rarefaction, the Chao1 estimator, and Recon v2.1 estimates of unobserved clonotypes were used to assess repertoire richness. Here the immuneACCESS table is served through TCRdb, limited to in-frame sequences with V and J called. Missing clones are a known gap in these copies; in checked studies unresolved V genes cover under half, and the rest lacks a known reason. V, J and clone size reflect that table, while D and trimming were determined from the DNA. For this sample the table gives 490,000 or so clones, of which roughly 78% were detected only once. About 12% of the sample lies in the top ten.

CDR1 and CDR2, looked up from the germline V gene, are SGHVS and FQNEAQ. The germline V and J ends show losses of 5 bases and 9 bases respectively, and no gene match explains 11 bases of the junction. The CDR3 has 14 amino acids, counting the end cysteine and phenylalanine. Only the CDR3 region is kept as DNA, spanning 42 bases read in frame from base 1. The chain couples TRBV7-8 to TRBJ2-7; the central 9 bases match TRBD1. The sample consisted of PBMCs. This TCR derives from a woman in her thirties or forties in good health. Some clones in this sample may be carry-over from other donors' samples. Read as DNA, the sequence is TGTGCCAGCAGCCCCTCTGACAGGGGGGTAGGGCAGTACTTC. The encoded protein is CASSPSDRGVGQYF.